Below, 15 T cell receptor beta chains from the same sample are listed, as sequenced in a study of early T cells in non-severe SARS-CoV-2 infection. TCRdb reprocessed the 5' RACE reads via MiXCR and lists one record per CDR3 protein. The data contain approximately 65,000 distinct CDR3 sequences, over 9% of them singletons. The sequencing here drew on whole blood, taken at baseline. The receptors come from an adult who was a healthcare worker with PCR-confirmed SARS-CoV-2 infection or an uninfected control (not recorded which).

This clonotype turned up a few times. The J gene is TRBJ2-7, the V gene TRBV10-3; TRBD2 matches 9 bases. This CDR3 contains 16 residues. V lost 4 bases, J lost 7 bases, and 14 bases stayed unmatched. Per germline, CDR1 ENHRY and CDR2 SYGVKD. CDR3 in amino acids: CAISVNSPGLAVEQYF. The CDR3 DNA sequence: TGTGCCATCAGTGTTAATTCGCCGGGACTAGCAGTTGAGCAGTACTTC.

The rearrangement links TRBV6-6 to TRBJ2-5, with 12 bases matching TRBD2. The CDR3 consists of 16 residues. J was trimmed by 4 bases and V by 4 bases; bases with no gene match: 7. Germline CDR1 and CDR2: MNHNY and SVGAGI (reference sequence). The CDR3 region is CASSSLAGGARETQYF. For the CDR3, the DNA is TGTGCCAGCAGTTCCCTAGCGGGGGGGGCCCGAGAGACCCAGTACTTC.

J is TRBJ2-1 and V is TRBV7-8; D unclear. With 5 bases removed from V and 5 bases from J, the gap between germline ends came to 13 bases. The CDR3 spans 14 residues. CDR1 is SGHVS and CDR2 is FQNEAQ in the germline V gene. The CDR3 here is CASSRAAADNEQFF. Here the CDR3 DNA reads TGTGCCAGCAGCCGGGCCGCGGCCGACAATGAGCAGTTCTTC.

The CDR3 coding sequence is TGTGCCAGCAGCCAAATTGCGGGGGGCCTCGCGCGCGAGCAGTACTTC. It encodes CASSQIAGGLAREQYF. V is TRBV3-1 and J is TRBJ2-7; 8 bases map to TRBD2. The CDR3 covers 16 residues. Germline CDR1 and CDR2: LGHDT and YNNKEL (reference sequence). Trimming took 2 bases from V and 6 from J; bases not matched to a gene: 12.

This clonotype was observed at least ten times. This chain uses TRBV7-9 with TRBJ1-2; weak D call: TRBD1 (5 bases). This CDR3 spans 16 amino acids. CDR1 SEHNR and CDR2 FQNEAQ come from the germline V gene (reference sequence). With 1 base removed from V and 2 bases from J, the gap between germline ends came to 14 bases. The CDR3 DNA is TGTGCCAGCAGCTTAGGGTTCGGGGGACCAAACTATGGCTACACCTTC. This gives the protein CASSLGFGGPNYGYTF.

The genes are TRBV2 and TRBJ2-1; D call uncertain. The germline V and J ends were trimmed by 11 bases and 4 bases, with 9 bases remaining between them. The CDR3 is made up of 11 amino acids. The germline CDR1 and CDR2 sequences are SNHLY and FYNNEI. In DNA, the CDR3 is TGTGCCTGTACCCAATACAATGAGCAGTTCTTC. Translating gives CACTQYNEQFF. Full variable domain (remainder filled in from reference TRBV2 and TRBJ2-1): EPEVTQTPSHQVTQMGQEVILRCVPISNHLYFYWYRQILGQKVEFLVSFYNNEISEKSEIFDDQFSVERPDGSNFTLKIRSTKLEDSAMYFCACTQYNEQFFGPGTRLTVL.

In this sample, this clonotype turned up a few times. As DNA, the CDR3 is TGTGCCAGCAGCTTAGGTACAAGTTGGCGGGAGACCCAGTACTTC. Protein: CASSLGTSWRETQYF. The chain uses TRBV7-9 and TRBJ2-5; D remains ambiguous. The CDR3 is 15 amino acids. Deletions cut 1 base from V and 5 bases from J, with 14 bases between. Germline V gives CDR1 SEHNR, CDR2 FQNEAQ (reference sequence). Looking up the rest from reference TRBV7-9 and TRBJ2-5 gives the full variable domain: DTGVSQNPRHKITKRGQNVTFRCDPISEHNRLYWYRQTLGQGPEFLTYFQNEAQLEKSRLLSDRFSAERPKGSFSTLEIQRTEQGDSAMYLCASSLGTSWRETQYFGPGTRLLVL.

This chain links TRBV3-1 with TRBJ1-2; 7 positions agree with TRBD1. Per the germline V gene, CDR1 is LGHDT and CDR2 is YNNKEL (reference sequence). V lost 1 base to trimming and J lost 7 bases; unmatched junction nucleotides: 9. The CDR3 spans 15 residues. CDR3 amino acids: CASSQGSGGNAGYTF. The DNA for the CDR3 is TGTGCCAGCAGCCAAGGTTCAGGGGGTAATGCTGGCTACACCTTC.

This clonotype was detected many times. The rearrangement links TRBV5-1 to TRBJ2-3, with TRBD2 matching 7 bases. Trimming cost V 4 bases and J 5 bases; bases outside gene matches: 7. This CDR3 is built from 14 residues. CDR1 is SGHRS, CDR2 YFSETQ, per germline. CDR3 DNA sequence: TGCGCCAGCAGCCGAGGACTAGTAGGAGATACGCAGTATTTT. This encodes CASSRGLVGDTQYF.

Here the CDR3 DNA reads TGTGCCACCAGTGACCCGACGACAGGGGGTAAAGCCGGGGAGCTGTTTTTT. Translation: CATSDPTTGGKAGELFF. The V call is TRBV24-1, the J call TRBJ2-2; 9 positions match TRBD1. The junction had 11 bases not matched to a gene; V was cut back by 4 bases and J by 6 bases. The CDR3 has 17 residues. The V gene's germline CDR1 is KGHDR and CDR2 SFDVKD.

Many counts were recorded for this clonotype. CDR3 sequence (DNA): TGTGCCAGCAGCTTCCGACAGGGACCTGAAGCTTTCTTT. Protein sequence: CASSFRQGPEAFF. This chain links TRBV3-1 with TRBJ1-1, with TRBD1 identical over 7 bases. CDR1 and CDR2 from the germline V gene are LGHDT and YNNKEL (reference sequence). The V and J ends lost 5 bases and 6 bases, in that order; junction bases with no gene match: 6. The CDR3 contains 13 residues.

The chain joins TRBV6-6 to TRBJ1-6; the D gene is possibly TRBD1 (5 bases). CDR1 is MNHNY, CDR2 SVGAGI, per germline (reference sequence). The V end was cut by 4 bases, the J end by 7 bases, with 14 bases between. The CDR3 has 15 amino acids. The CDR3 DNA sequence: TGTGCCAGCAGTTCCCGGGACGGACCGAATTCACCCCTCCACTTT. Its protein product is CASSSRDGPNSPLHF.

V usage is TRBV29-1 and J usage is TRBJ1-1; a possible D gene is TRBD1 (5 bases). This CDR3 has 13 amino acids. The ends were cut back, 7 bases at V and 5 bases at J, with 17 bases in the middle. CDR1 and CDR2 (germline): SQVTM, ANQGSEA. CDR3 sequence (DNA): TGCAGCGCCGAGCGGGGCAAGAAAACTGAAGCTTTCTTT. This encodes CSAERGKKTEAFF. The entire variable domain, with the rest obtained from reference TRBV29-1 and TRBJ1-1, is as follows: SAVISQKPSRDICQRGTSLTIQCQVDSQVTMMFWYRQQPGQSLTLIATANQGSEATYESGFVIDKFPISRPNLTFSTLTVSNMSPEDSSIYLCSAERGKKTEAFFGQGTRLTVV.

The J gene is TRBJ2-7, the V gene TRBV11-2; D perhaps matches TRBD1 (6 bases). CDR1 and CDR2 from the germline V gene are SGHAT and FQNNGV. Trimming took 8 bases from V and 4 from J, leaving 21 bases between them. There are 15 residues in the CDR3. CDR3 sequence (DNA): TGTGCCAGCCGCTCCCCATTTGGGGGCGGGTACGAGCAGTACTTC. It translates to CASRSPFGGGYEQYF.

This clonotype was picked up a small number of times. CDR3 DNA sequence: TGCAGTGCTAGCGGAACAGGGGTCATAACTGAAGCTTTCTTT. This gives the protein CSASGTGVITEAFF. V usage is TRBV20-1 and J usage is TRBJ1-1, with 7 bases matching TRBD1. From germline, CDR1 is DFQATT and CDR2 SNEGSKA (reference sequence). V was clipped by 3 bases and J by 5 bases; unmatched bases: 9. CDR3 length: 14 amino acids.